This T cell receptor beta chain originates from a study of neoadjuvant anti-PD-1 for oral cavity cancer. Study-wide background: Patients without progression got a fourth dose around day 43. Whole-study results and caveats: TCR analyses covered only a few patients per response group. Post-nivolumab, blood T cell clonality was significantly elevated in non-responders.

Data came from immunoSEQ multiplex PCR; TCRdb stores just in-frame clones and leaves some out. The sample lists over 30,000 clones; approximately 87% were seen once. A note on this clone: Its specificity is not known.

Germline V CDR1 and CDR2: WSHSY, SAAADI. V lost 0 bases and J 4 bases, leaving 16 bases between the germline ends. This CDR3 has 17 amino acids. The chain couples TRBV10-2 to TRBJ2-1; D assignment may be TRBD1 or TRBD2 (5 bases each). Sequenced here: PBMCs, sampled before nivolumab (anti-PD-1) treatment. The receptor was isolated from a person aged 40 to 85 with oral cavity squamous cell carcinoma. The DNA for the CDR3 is TGCGCCAGCAGTGAGTCGTTCGTCCAGGGAGTATACAATGAGCAGTTCTTC. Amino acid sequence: CASSESFVQGVYNEQFF.